This T cell receptor (beta chain) was documented in a study of shared clonotypes between healthy human individuals. Overall study findings and caveats: Several donors showed sharing of approximately 5% of naive CD4 clonotypes.

CD8 cells classed as naive were CD45RO-negative and positively selected for CCR7, excluding terminally differentiated effector memory CD45RA+ cells. The table came from immunoSEQ multiplex PCR; TCRdb's copy has only in-frame clones and leaves some out. The sample records some 2.1 million clones, 93% being singletons. As concerns this clone: Antigen unknown.

The sequencing sample was made of naive CD8+ T cells from PBMCs. This clonotype was sampled from a man between 18 and 29 years old in good health. Some clones in this sample may be carry-over from other donors' samples.

CDR3 DNA sequence: TGTGCCAGCTCACCCCTCGACCGCGATTGGGCAGCCTTGAACACTGAAGCTTTCTTT. Translation gives CASSPLDRDWAALNTEAFF. The V and J genes are TRBV18 and TRBJ1-1; D gene ambiguous. V was cut by 3 bases and J by 0 bases, with 23 bases left in between. This CDR3 contains 19 residues. The germline V gene has CDR1 KGHSH and CDR2 LQKENI. Full variable domain (missing parts from reference TRBV18 and TRBJ1-1): NAGVMQNPRHLVRRRGQEARLRCSPMKGHSHVYWYRQLPEEGLKFMVYLQKENIIDESGMPKERFSAEFPKEGPSILRIQQVVRGDSAAYFCASSPLDRDWAALNTEAFFGQGTRLTVV.